These T cell receptor beta chains were read from a single sample in a study of blood T cell repertoires in COVID-19. Data came from immunoSEQ multiplex PCR; TCRdb stores just in-frame clones and leaves some out. The sample lists some 170,000 clones, around 73% occurring once. Sequenced sample: PBMCs or T cells enriched from blood (not recorded which). These receptors originate from a woman aged 50 to 65 who had recovered from COVID-19. The CDR3 runs from the conserved cysteine through the conserved F or W. D genes are given only for firm matches. Rows give clone size only sometimes, using once, few, many, or a class for an expanded clone.

abundance	v_gene	j_gene	d_gene	CDR3nt	CDR3aa
-	TRBV6-5	TRBJ2-2	-	TGTGCCAGCAGGGGACTCTCCACCGGGGAGCTGTTTTTT	CASRGLSTGELFF
-	TRBV28	TRBJ2-3	-	TGTGCCAGCAGTCCCCGAGTGTTGGGTGACATCACAGATACGCAGTATTTT	CASSPRVLGDITDTQYF
-	TRBV6-1	TRBJ1-5	TRBD1	TGTGCGACCGACAGGGTTCGCAATCAGCCCCAGCATTTT	CATDRVRNQPQHF
few	TRBV7-3	TRBJ2-3	TRBD2	TGTGCCAGCAGCCCGGGGGGAGCAGATACGCAGTATTTT	CASSPGGADTQYF
-	TRBV7-3	TRBJ2-5	TRBD1	TGTGCCAGCAGCTTTGGGGCAGGGGGTTGGGAGACCCAGTACTTC	CASSFGAGGWETQYF
many	TRBV7-8	TRBJ2-5	TRBD2	TGTGCCAGCAGCTCGAAGGTTGGGAGTGGACTAGCGGGAGTGCGCGTAGAGACCCAGTACTTC	CASSSKVGSGLAGVRVETQYF
-	TRBV5-1	TRBJ2-4	TRBD1	TGCGCCAGCAGCCGGACCGTCCCGGGACAGGGGCTCCTAAACATTCAGTACTTC	CASSRTVPGQGLLNIQYF
-	TRBV5-1	TRBJ2-1	TRBD1	TGCGCCAGCAGCTCCGGACAGGGGGCTTACAATGAGCAGTTCTTC	CASSSGQGAYNEQFF
-	TRBV11-2	TRBJ2-2	TRBD1	TGTGCCAGCAGCGGCGGACAGGGGGCTGGCACCGGGGAGCTGTTTTTT	CASSGGQGAGTGELFF
few	TRBV28	TRBJ1-3	TRBD1	TGTGCCAGCAGTTCAACCGGGACAGCAGGAAACACCATATATTTT	CASSSTGTAGNTIYF
-	TRBV5-1	TRBJ2-5	TRBD2	TGCGCCAGCAGCTTGACTAGCGGGGAAGAGACCCAGTACTTC	CASSLTSGEETQYF
-	TRBV29-1	TRBJ1-1	-	TGCAGCGTTGGGGCCCAACAGGGTTACACTGAAGCTTTCTTT	CSVGAQQGYTEAFF
-	TRBV27	TRBJ2-7	TRBD2	TGTGCCAGCAGTCCCGGACTAGCGGGAGTCGAGCAGTACTTC	CASSPGLAGVEQYF
-	TRBV21-1	TRBJ2-3	-	TGTGCCAGCAACCCGAGGGGGCCCGACACAGATACGCAGTATTTT	CASNPRGPDTDTQYF
once	TRBV7-3	TRBJ2-5	-	TGTGCCAGCAGCTTAAATAGCCAAGAGACCCAGTACTTC	CASSLNSQETQYF
once	TRBV27	TRBJ1-2	-	TGTGCCAGCAGTTTCTCGGGGGTTGGGACTTATGGCTACACCTTC	CASSFSGVGTYGYTF
-	TRBV7-3	TRBJ2-2	TRBD2	TGTGCCAGCAGAAAAGCGGGAACGAACACCGGGGAGCTGTTTTTT	CASRKAGTNTGELFF
-	TRBV18	TRBJ1-4	-	TGTGCCAGCTCACCACCGGCGGGCCGTAATGAAAAACTGTTTTTT	CASSPPAGRNEKLFF
-	TRBV5-1	TRBJ1-5	TRBD1	TGCGCCAGCAGGTCGAACTCGGGGACAGATCAGCCCCAGCATTTT	CASRSNSGTDQPQHF
once	TRBV28	TRBJ2-7	-	TGTGCCAGCAGGGCCCCAGCCTACGAGCAGTACTTC	CASRAPAYEQYF
-	TRBV7-3	TRBJ2-1	-	TGTGCCAGCAGGAAGGACACCGCCTACAATGAGCAGTTCTTC	CASRKDTAYNEQFF
-	TRBV24-1	TRBJ1-4	TRBD1	TGTGCCACCAGTGACCCCAGGGGGCCGGGGGAAAAACTGTTTTTT	CATSDPRGPGEKLFF
-	TRBV5-1	TRBJ2-7	TRBD1	TGCGCCAGCAGCGCGGACAGGGGGCCCTACGAGCAGTACTTC	CASSADRGPYEQYF
once	TRBV28	TRBJ2-7	TRBD1	TGTGCCAGCAGTCGGACAGGCTACGAGCAGTACTTC	CASSRTGYEQYF